A single sample is the source of the 9 T cell receptor beta chains below, sequenced in a study of T cells in Graves' hyperthyroidism and ophthalmopathy. TCR beta CDR3 sequences were amplified from RNA transcripts. Using the HTBI primer set, a first-round RT-PCR was run on the TCR CDR3. MiXCR was run by TCRdb on the multiplex PCR reads, yielding one entry per CDR3 protein. The profile shows over 500,000 distinct CDR3 sequences, about 16% of them singletons. Sequenced: blood. These receptors all stem from a woman aged 25 to 39 with Graves' ophthalmopathy.

The chain combines TRBV28 with TRBJ2-7; 7 bases are a match to TRBD2. The CDR3 spans 16 residues. J gave up 0 bases and V 5 bases, and 10 bases lay outside the gene matches. Per the germline V gene, CDR1 is MDHEN and CDR2 is SYDVKM. CDR3 nucleotide sequence: TGTGCCAGCAGTCACATGAGCGGGGCCCTCTCCTACGAGCAGTACTTC. It translates to CASSHMSGALSYEQYF. Supplemented by reference TRBV28 and TRBJ2-7, the full variable domain reads DVKVTQSSRYLVKRTGEKVFLECVQDMDHENMFWYRQDPGLGLRLIYFSYDVKMKEKGDIPEGYSVSREKKERFSLILESASTNQTSMYLCASSHMSGALSYEQYFGPGTRLTVT.

This chain links TRBV29-1 with TRBJ2-1; a weak D match, TRBD2 (6 bases). Per germline, CDR1 SQVTM and CDR2 ANQGSEA. V was trimmed by 8 bases and J by 3 bases, leaving 17 bases between them. CDR3 length equals 14 residues. CDR3 loop: CSLGRAGLYNEQFF. The CDR3 DNA is TGCAGCTTGGGGCGGGCGGGGCTCTACAATGAGCAGTTCTTC.

This clonotype appeared once. This chain joins TRBV19 and TRBJ2-1; D is unresolved. This CDR3 is built from 13 residues. V lost 5 bases and J 7 bases, leaving 12 bases between the germline ends. From germline, CDR1 is LNHDA and CDR2 SQIVND (reference sequence). The CDR3 spells CASSSRRWNEQFF. Written as DNA, the CDR3 is TGTGCCAGTAGTTCCCGACGGTGGAATGAGCAGTTCTTC.

Ten or more counts support this clonotype. The chain joins TRBV12-3 or TRBV12-4 to TRBJ2-2; D unclear. V gave up 8 bases and J gave up 5 bases, with 18 bases separating them. The CDR3 extends over 15 amino acids. The CDR3 sequence: CASSPRGRVTGELFF. Here the CDR3 DNA reads TGTGCCAGCTCTCCCCGAGGCCGCGTTACCGGGGAGCTGTTTTTT.

The chain has TRBV4-1 and TRBJ1-5, with D tentatively TRBD1 (6 bases). The length of the CDR3 is 16 residues. The germline gives CDR1 MGHRA, CDR2 YSYEKL. V gave up 0 bases and J gave up 5 bases, with 14 bases separating them. CDR3 nucleotides: TGCGCCAGCAGCCAAGAGGGGTCCCCAGGGGATCAGCCCCAGCATTTT. Translated, it gives CASSQEGSPGDQPQHF.

This clonotype has at least ten counts. This rearrangement joins TRBV20-1 to TRBJ2-7; possible D gene TRBD2, 6 bases. This CDR3 has 13 amino acids. V shed 4 bases and J shed 5 bases, with 15 bases lying between them. Germline CDR1 and CDR2: DFQATT and SNEGSKA (reference sequence). The CDR3 sequence: CSATTVTGDEQYF. The DNA for the CDR3 is TGCAGTGCTACAACCGTAACGGGGGACGAGCAGTACTTC.

This clonotype was seen many times. This chain joins TRBV20-1 and TRBJ2-4; weak D call: TRBD2 (6 bases). Germline V gene data show CDR1 as DFQATT and CDR2 as SNEGSKA (reference sequence). The CDR3 is 15 residues long. V gave up 6 bases and J gave up 1 base, with 16 bases separating them. The CDR3 spells CSAPDFRGAKNIQYF. As DNA, the CDR3 is TGCAGTGCCCCCGACTTCCGGGGGGCCAAAAACATTCAGTACTTC.

In its sample, this clonotype was seen many times. The rearrangement joins TRBV28 to TRBJ2-7, with TRBD1 matching 8 bases. Trimming at V came to 6 bases and at J to 1 base, leaving 8 bases not matched to a gene. Per germline, CDR1 MDHEN and CDR2 SYDVKM. The CDR3 is made up of 15 amino acids. The CDR3 nucleotides are TGTGCCAGCAGCCAGGGTTGGACAGGGTCCTACGAGCAGTACTTC. Encoded protein: CASSQGWTGSYEQYF. The full variable domain, rest sourced from reference TRBV28 and TRBJ2-7, is DVKVTQSSRYLVKRTGEKVFLECVQDMDHENMFWYRQDPGLGLRLIYFSYDVKMKEKGDIPEGYSVSREKKERFSLILESASTNQTSMYLCASSQGWTGSYEQYFGPGTRLTVT.

V and J are TRBV6-2 or TRBV6-3 and TRBJ2-1, with 7 positions matching TRBD2. Unmatched junction bases numbered 4, after V lost 4 bases and J lost 7 bases. Germline loops: CDR1 MNHEY, CDR2 SVGEGT. The CDR3 is 13 residues long. The CDR3 sequence: CASSLGRVNEQFF. Written as DNA, the CDR3 is TGTGCCAGCAGTTTGGGGAGGGTAAATGAGCAGTTCTTC.